These T cell receptor beta chains were read from a single sample in a study of shared clonotypes between healthy human individuals. Measured with immunoSEQ multiplex PCR; TCRdb has only the in-frame clones, and not every one. The sample includes 1,400,000 or so clones, just under 99% seen only once; the top ten take 0.36%. Sequenced: naive CD4+ T cells sorted from blood. The source is a man aged 30-40 years in good health. Both conserved end residues are part of each CDR3. The order of the fields is clone size, D gene, CDR3 length, V gene, J gene, CDR3 protein, CDR3 DNA. The D gene is left open where the match is weak. Size is stated for part of the rows, as once, few or many counts, or as a class when the clone is expanded.

>NA|TRBD1|17|TRBV6-4|TRBJ1-5
CASSVSQGAQGNQPQHF
TGTGCCAGCAGCGTTAGCCAGGGGGCACAGGGCAATCAGCCCCAGCATTTT
>NA|NA|14|TRBV10-3|TRBJ2-7
CAISESGQGYEQYF
TGTGCCATCAGTGAGTCGGGGCAGGGGTACGAGCAGTACTTC
>NA|NA|15|TRBV28|TRBJ2-6
CASSTFLPGANVLTF
TGTGCCAGCAGTACTTTCCTACCTGGGGCCAACGTCCTGACTTTC
>NA|NA|13|TRBV7-2|TRBJ1-1
CASSFGMNTEAFF
TGTGCCAGCAGCTTCGGGATGAACACTGAAGCTTTCTTT
>NA|NA|15|TRBV6-6|TRBJ2-3
CASSYFGQGADTQYF
TGTGCCAGCAGTTACTTCGGCCAGGGTGCAGATACGCAGTATTTT
>NA|TRBD1|14|TRBV19|TRBJ1-5
CASSRTGIDQPQHF
TGTGCCAGTAGCAGGACAGGGATCGATCAGCCCCAGCATTTT
>NA|TRBD1|12|TRBV10-2|TRBJ2-1
CASSESDRGRFF
TGCGCCAGCAGTGAGTCGGACAGGGGGAGGTTCTTC
>once|NA|19|TRBV7-6|TRBJ2-3
CASSLKGQGIAGAKDTQYF
TGTGCCAGCAGCTTGAAGGGACAGGGAATAGCGGGAGCAAAAGATACGCAGTATTTT
>NA|NA|15|TRBV9|TRBJ1-4
CASSDATGLGEKLFF
TGTGCCAGCAGCGATGCGACGGGGTTAGGCGAAAAACTGTTTTTT
>NA|NA|12|TRBV28|TRBJ2-7
CASSTIRGIQYF
TGTGCCAGCAGTACTATTAGGGGGATTCAGTACTTC
>NA|TRBD2|14|TRBV5-6|TRBJ2-7
CASSPGTTSYEQYF
TGTGCCAGCAGCCCCGGGACTACCTCCTACGAGCAGTACTTC
>NA|TRBD2|17|TRBV10-2|TRBJ2-7
CASSEFLGAGVSYEQYF
TGCGCCAGCAGTGAGTTCCTTGGCGCGGGAGTGTCCTACGAGCAGTACTTC
>NA|TRBD2|15|TRBV27|TRBJ2-7
CASSPRFSGRYEQYF
TGTGCCAGCAGTCCCCGATTTAGCGGGAGATACGAGCAGTACTTC
>NA|NA|11|TRBV6-6|TRBJ1-2
CASVGNYGYTF
TGTGCCAGCGTGGGGAACTATGGCTACACCTTC
>NA|NA|13|TRBV9|TRBJ1-1
CASSVLGGTEAFF
TGTGCCAGCAGCGTGCTCGGGGGCACTGAAGCTTTCTTT
>few|NA|14|TRBV7-9|TRBJ2-2
CASSSDSYSGELFF
TGTGCCAGCAGCTCGGACAGCTATTCCGGGGAGCTGTTTTTT
>NA|NA|11|TRBV20-1|TRBJ1-1
CSAPFFPEAFF
TGCAGTGCTCCGTTTTTCCCTGAAGCTTTCTTT
>NA|NA|14|TRBV2|TRBJ2-2
CASSVSQNTGELFF
TGTGCCAGCAGTGTGTCTCAGAACACCGGGGAGCTGTTTTTT
>NA|NA|12|TRBV5-1|TRBJ2-5
CASRKGEETQYF
TGCGCCAGCAGAAAGGGAGAAGAGACCCAGTACTTC
>NA|TRBD1|15|TRBV5-8|TRBJ1-5
CASSLGDRKNQPQHF
TGTGCCAGCAGCTTGGGGGACAGGAAGAATCAGCCCCAGCATTTT
>NA|NA|14|TRBV7-9|TRBJ2-7
CASSPRVAGHEQYF
TGTGCCAGCAGCCCCCGGGTGGCGGGCCACGAGCAGTACTTC
>NA|NA|15|TRBV6-5|TRBJ1-4
CASSPRTATNEKLFF
TGTGCCAGCAGTCCACGGACAGCAACTAATGAAAAACTGTTTTTT
>few|NA|14|TRBV18|TRBJ2-2
CASSPDPNTGELFF
TGTGCCAGCTCACCAGACCCGAACACCGGGGAGCTGTTTTTT
>NA|TRBD2|17|TRBV18|TRBJ2-3
CASSPLGGGSRTDTQYF
TGTGCCAGCTCACCACTGGGTGGCGGGAGTCGTACAGATACGCAGTATTTT
>NA|NA|13|TRBV5-1|TRBJ2-1
CASSLALTNEQFF
TGCGCCAGCAGCTTGGCTCTAACCAATGAGCAGTTCTTC
>NA|NA|14|TRBV18|TRBJ1-5
CASASGSGDQPQHF
TGTGCCAGCGCCTCCGGCTCCGGGGATCAGCCCCAGCATTTT
>NA|TRBD2|19|TRBV11-2|TRBJ2-2
CASRRVGTSGRARNGELFF
TGTGCCAGCAGGCGTGTCGGGACTAGCGGGAGGGCCAGGAACGGGGAGCTGTTTTTT
>NA|NA|15|TRBV25-1|TRBJ1-1
CASSRDPEIGTEAFF
TGTGCCAGCAGCCGGGACCCGGAAATAGGAACTGAAGCTTTCTTT
>NA|NA|14|TRBV28|TRBJ2-1
CASSSPGHPNEQFF
TGTGCCAGCAGTTCCCCGGGACACCCCAATGAGCAGTTCTTC
>once|TRBD1|14|TRBV28|TRBJ1-5
CASSALDRQEPQHF
TGTGCCAGCAGCGCACTGGACAGGCAGGAGCCCCAGCATTTT
>NA|TRBD1|16|TRBV19|TRBJ2-7
CASSSSLQGAPYEQYF
TGTGCCAGTAGTTCGTCGCTTCAGGGGGCGCCCTACGAGCAGTACTTC
>NA|NA|14|TRBV18|TRBJ1-5
CASSPAGSNQPQHF
TGTGCCAGCTCACCTGCAGGGAGCAATCAGCCCCAGCATTTT
>once|NA|14|TRBV18|TRBJ2-7
CASSPGTRRNEQYF
TGTGCCAGCTCACCCGGGACCCGAAGGAACGAGCAGTACTTC
>NA|NA|14|TRBV18|TRBJ2-7
CASSPRTNSYEQYF
TGTGCCAGCTCACCACGGACGAACTCCTACGAGCAGTACTTC
>NA|NA|13|TRBV11-2|TRBJ2-3
CASSPPVVDTQYF
TGTGCCAGCAGCCCCCCGGTGGTAGATACGCAGTATTTT
>NA|TRBD2|15|TRBV9|TRBJ2-7
CASSPRGAGAYEQYF
TGTGCCAGCAGCCCCAGGGGAGCGGGGGCCTACGAGCAGTACTTC
>NA|NA|12|TRBV7-2|TRBJ2-5
CASSLSEETQYF
TGTGCCAGCAGCTTATCGGAAGAGACCCAGTACTTC
>NA|NA|14|TRBV2|TRBJ2-5
CASSSQMSGETQYF
TGTGCCAGCAGTTCCCAGATGTCGGGAGAGACCCAGTACTTC
>NA|TRBD2|16|TRBV18|TRBJ2-3
CASSPPGLAGERVQYF
TGTGCCAGCTCACCACCGGGACTAGCGGGAGAAAGAGTGCAGTATTTT
>NA|TRBD2|18|TRBV5-4|TRBJ2-3
CASIQYPTSGRLTDTQYF
TGTGCCAGCATCCAATACCCGACTAGCGGGAGGTTAACAGATACGCAGTATTTT
>once|NA|14|TRBV5-4|TRBJ1-2
CASSLDGANYGYTF
TGTGCCAGCAGCTTAGACGGGGCTAACTATGGCTACACCTTC
>NA|TRBD1|15|TRBV25-1|TRBJ1-1
CASSETGGGGTEAFF
TGTGCCAGCAGTGAGACAGGGGGCGGTGGTACTGAAGCTTTCTTT
>NA|NA|19|TRBV11-3|TRBJ1-2
CASSLVKGLGVGGNYGYTF
TGTGCCAGCAGCTTAGTAAAGGGGTTAGGGGTTGGAGGTAACTATGGCTACACCTTC
>NA|TRBD1|16|TRBV7-2|TRBJ1-2
CASSRVGQSLNYGYTF
TGTGCCAGCAGCAGAGTGGGACAGAGTCTAAACTATGGCTACACCTTC
>once|NA|12|TRBV5-6|TRBJ2-2
CASSSPLGELFF
TGTGCCAGCAGCTCCCCGCTCGGGGAGCTGTTTTTT
>NA|TRBD1|15|TRBV27|TRBJ2-1
CASDWGTGRANEQFF
TGTGCCAGCGATTGGGGGACAGGGCGGGCGAATGAGCAGTTCTTC
>NA|NA|13|TRBV6-1|TRBJ2-7
CASSELGLYEQYF
TGTGCCAGCAGTGAATTAGGGCTCTACGAGCAGTACTTC
>NA|NA|17|TRBV11-2|TRBJ2-7
CASNPVVSSLSSYEQYF
TGTGCCAGCAACCCAGTAGTGTCCTCCCTAAGCTCCTACGAGCAGTACTTC
>NA|NA|14|TRBV5-1|TRBJ2-5
CASGLGGVQETQYF
TGCGCCAGCGGACTAGGGGGAGTACAAGAGACCCAGTACTTC
>NA|NA|14|TRBV15|TRBJ2-5
CATSRDGDQETQYF
TGTGCCACCAGCAGAGATGGGGACCAAGAGACCCAGTACTTC
>NA|NA|14|TRBV7-9|TRBJ2-7
CASSLVGGSYEQYF
TGTGCCAGCAGCTTAGTGGGGGGCTCCTACGAGCAGTACTTC
>NA|NA|15|TRBV7-2|TRBJ2-7
CASSLRTASSYEQYF
TGTGCCAGCAGCTTAAGGACCGCCAGCTCCTACGAGCAGTACTTC